Following are 28 T cell receptor beta chains from one sample sequenced in a study of cytomegalovirus exposure and HLA in healthy donors. PCR used 60 Vbeta primers and 13 Jbeta primers. Data came from immunoSEQ multiplex PCR; TCRdb stores just in-frame clones and leaves some out. The sample holds around 78,000 clones; around 82% are singletons and the top ten take 0.8% to 1.1%. Sequenced: PBMCs. The receptor set was obtained from a male donor in good health and CMV-seronegative.

V gene TRBV27 combines with J gene TRBJ2-7; 7 nucleotides line up with TRBD1. Per the germline V gene, CDR1 is MNHEY and CDR2 is SMNVEV (reference sequence). J gave up 4 bases and V 5 bases, and 11 bases lay outside the gene matches. The CDR3 runs 15 residues. The CDR3 is CASSPDRVGPYEQYF. CDR3 DNA: TGTGCCAGCAGTCCCGACAGGGTGGGGCCTTACGAGCAGTACTTC.

The chain has TRBV30 and TRBJ2-7; TRBD2 aligns across 7 bases. The CDR3 runs 15 residues. CDR1 and CDR2 (germline): GTSNPN, SVGIG (reference sequence). J gave up 5 bases and V 5 bases, and 15 bases lay outside the gene matches. CDR3 in DNA: TGTGCCTGGGACGCCGGGACTACTCGCCTGAACGAGCAGTACTTC. Residues: CAWDAGTTRLNEQYF.

The chain carries TRBV5-4 and TRBJ2-6, with D tentatively TRBD1 (6 bases). In germline, CDR1 is SGHNT, CDR2 YYREEE (reference sequence). The CDR3 consists of 17 residues. Trimming stripped 2 bases from V and 0 bases from J, with 12 bases between. DNA for the CDR3: TGTGCCAGCAGCTTTGCCAGGGGAAACTCTGGGGCCAACGTCCTGACTTTC. It is translated as CASSFARGNSGANVLTF. The complete variable domain, with remaining parts taken from reference TRBV5-4 and TRBJ2-6, reads ETGVTQSPTHLIKTRGQQVTLRCSSQSGHNTVSWYQQALGQGPQFIFQYYREEENGRGNFPPRFSGLQFPNYSSELNVNALELDDSALYLCASSFARGNSGANVLTFGAGSRLTVL.

This sequence joins TRBV7-2 and TRBJ2-3; D is ambiguous. The germline V and J ends were trimmed by 2 bases and 0 bases, with 6 bases remaining between them. The germline CDR1 and CDR2 sequences are SGHTA and FQGNSA. CDR3 length equals 14 residues. CDR3 DNA sequence: TGTGCCAGCAGCTTATATTCTAGCACAGATACGCAGTATTTT. Protein product: CASSLYSSTDTQYF.

A few counts support this clone. CDR3 nucleotides: TGTGCCAGTAGCCGACAGACGAACACTGAAGCTTTCTTT. This codes for CASSRQTNTEAFF. V gene TRBV19 combines with J gene TRBJ1-1; D is perhaps TRBD1 (5 bases). With 6 bases removed from V and 1 base from J, the gap between germline ends came to 9 bases. Germline CDR1 is LNHDA and CDR2 is SQIVND (reference sequence). The CDR3 consists of 13 residues.

The J gene is TRBJ2-2, the V gene TRBV19, with TRBD2 as a possible D gene (5 bases). Trimming removed 0 bases from V and 6 bases from J, with 8 bases in between. The CDR3 is made up of 14 amino acids. Germline CDR1 reads LNHDA; CDR2 reads SQIVND (reference sequence). CDR3 region: CASSIERGPGELFF. CDR3 in DNA: TGTGCCAGTAGTATAGAAAGAGGGCCCGGGGAGCTGTTTTTT.

On this clone: The junction departs from the called germline gene at one end, perhaps through a read error. The genes are TRBV5-6 and TRBJ1-5; no firm D call. This CDR3 comprises 14 residues. The V gene's germline CDR1 is SGHDT and CDR2 YYEEEE. The CDR3 DNA reads TGTGCCAGCAGCTTACGGTATAGCAATCAGCCCCAGAATTTT. The encoded protein is CASSLRYSNQPQNF.

The J gene is TRBJ2-7, the V gene TRBV5-1; 8 bases fit TRBD1. Trimming cost V 4 bases and J 3 bases; bases outside gene matches: 6. CDR1 and CDR2 from the germline V gene are SGHRS and YFSETQ. The CDR3 extends over 14 amino acids. The CDR3 sequence is CASSPGQDHYEQYF. CDR3 sequence (DNA): TGCGCCAGCAGCCCGGGACAGGACCACTACGAGCAGTACTTC.

The chain uses TRBV4-1 and TRBJ2-6, with 7 nucleotides matching TRBD1. This CDR3 region has 19 residues. After removal of 2 bases from V and 1 base from J, the junction contained 11 bases not matched to a gene. Germline V gives CDR1 MGHRA, CDR2 YSYEKL. CDR3 amino acids: CASSQPPGQMVSGANVLTF. In DNA form, the CDR3 reads TGCGCCAGCAGCCAACCTCCGGGACAGATGGTATCTGGGGCCAACGTCCTGACTTTC.

The V gene is TRBV30, the J gene TRBJ1-2; TRBD1 agrees at 7 bases. The CDR3 consists of 14 residues. In germline, CDR1 is GTSNPN, CDR2 SVGIG (reference sequence). V shed 4 bases and J 5 bases; nucleotides not matched to a gene: 10. The CDR3 nucleotides read TGTGCCTGGACCGGACAGGTGGGGTCTTATGGCTACACCTTC. Its protein product is CAWTGQVGSYGYTF.

This chain connects TRBV28 to TRBJ2-6; D is possibly TRBD2 (5 bases). Looked up from germline, CDR1 is MDHEN and CDR2 is SYDVKM. V was pared by 6 bases and J by 15 bases, with 15 bases between. The CDR3 spans 12 residues. CDR3 sequence: CASRPPGSPLTF. DNA for the CDR3: TGTGCCAGCAGACCCCCGGGGAGCCCCCTGACTTTC.

The V and J genes are TRBV23-1 and TRBJ1-1, with D possibly TRBD1 on 6 matching bases. TRBV23-1 is an open reading frame whose function is uncertain. Trimming pared 3 bases from V and 8 bases from J, leaving 28 bases between. The CDR3 length is 18 residues. In DNA, the CDR3 is TGCGCCAGCAGTCATGTTCCAATTATGATGTCCGGGACACTGGAAGCTTTCTTT. This translates into CASSHVPIMMSGTLEAFF.

The gene calls are TRBV7-2 and TRBJ1-2; perhaps TRBD1 as D (6 bases). The CDR3 spans 16 residues. Trimming removed 5 bases from V and 6 bases from J, with 22 bases in between. Germline CDR1 SGHTA, CDR2 FQGNSA. The CDR3 protein is CASSRQSLGGQDGYTF. Written as DNA, the CDR3 is TGTGCCAGCAGCCGACAAAGTTTGGGGGGGCAAGATGGCTACACCTTC.

The chain recombines TRBV30 with TRBJ2-1; D is possibly TRBD1 (5 bases). Germline lookup yields CDR1 GTSNPN and CDR2 SVGIG (reference sequence). The V end was cut by 1 base, the J end by 7 bases, with 17 bases between. The length of the CDR3 is 15 residues. Written as DNA, the CDR3 is TGTGCCTGGAGTGGGTTCGTGACATCAGGGAATGAGCAGTTCTTC. Its protein product is CAWSGFVTSGNEQFF.

About this clone itself: The junction and the germline gene differ at one end; a read error may be behind it. The chain carries TRBV7-2 and TRBJ1-2, with TRBD1 matching 7 bases. The CDR3 runs to 15 residues. Germline CDR1 reads SGHTA; CDR2 reads FQGNSA. The CDR3 bases are TGTGCCAGCAGCTTAAGGGACAGTCCTAACTATGGCTACCCCTTC. Amino acid sequence: CASSLRDSPNYGYPF.

J is TRBJ2-3 and V is TRBV2; 7 bases line up with TRBD1. Germline V gene lookup returns CDR1 SNHLY and CDR2 FYNNEI. V trimming: 7 bases; J trimming: 5 bases; junction bases outside the gene matches: 9. The CDR3 consists of 14 residues. The chain's CDR3 is CASTVGGIGDTQYF. The CDR3 nucleotides read TGTGCCAGCACCGTAGGGGGCATCGGAGATACGCAGTATTTT.

The CDR3 is CASSLLGQGSYGYTF. The DNA of the CDR3 is TGTGCCAGCAGCCTTCTAGGACAGGGGAGCTATGGCTACACCTTC. The chain uses TRBV6-6 and TRBJ1-2; the match to TRBD1 covers 9 bases. The germline CDR1 and CDR2 sequences are MNHNY and SVGAGI (reference sequence). V trimming: 6 bases; J trimming: 4 bases; junction bases outside the gene matches: 9. The CDR3 spans 15 residues.

The table lists this clone with a count of one. V gene TRBV7-8 combines with J gene TRBJ2-2, with 7 bases matching TRBD1. Germline CDR1 is SGHVS and CDR2 is FQNEAQ. The V and J ends lost 4 bases and 4 bases, in that order; junction bases with no gene match: 6. The CDR3 spans 15 residues. Here the CDR3 reads CASSSLGQATGELFF. The CDR3 DNA reads TGTGCCAGCAGCTCACTTGGACAGGCCACCGGGGAGCTGTTTTTT.

V gene TRBV10-2 combines with J gene TRBJ2-5, with 10 bases lining up with TRBD2. Trimming removed 5 bases from V and 11 bases from J; junction bases left unmatched: 8. This CDR3 has 13 amino acids. Germline V gives CDR1 WSHSY, CDR2 SAAADI. The CDR3 loop is CASSPGLAREQYF. CDR3 bases: TGCGCCAGCAGTCCGGGACTAGCGAGAGAGCAGTACTTC.

CDR3 DNA: TGCGCCAGCAGCTCCAACAGGTACCAACATTTCAATGAGCAGTTCTTC. It specifies CASSSNRYQHFNEQFF. This chain links TRBV5-1 with TRBJ2-1, with D perhaps TRBD1 (5 bases). Germline CDR1 and CDR2: SGHRS and YFSETQ. CDR3 length equals 16 residues. Deletions cut 3 bases from V and 6 bases from J, with 19 bases between.

A note on this clone: One end of the junction fails to match germline, which may point to a read error. V usage is TRBV29-1 and J usage is TRBJ1-2; TRBD1 aligns across 7 bases. Per the germline V gene, CDR1 is SQVTM and CDR2 is ANQGSEA. This CDR3 contains 13 residues. Written as DNA, the CDR3 is TGCAGCGTCAACACAGGGGTGGACTATGGCTACCCCTTC. This codes for CSVNTGVDYGYPF.

The chain uses TRBV4-1 and TRBJ1-2; a weak D match, TRBD1 (6 bases). The V end lost 1 base, the J end lost 0 bases, and 12 bases lay between the germline ends. This CDR3 comprises 16 residues. Per the germline V gene, CDR1 is MGHRA and CDR2 is YSYEKL. The CDR3 DNA reads as TGCGCCAGCAGCCAAGGGACAGCCTATTCTAACTATGGCTACACCTTC. Translating gives CASSQGTAYSNYGYTF.

J is TRBJ2-1 and V is TRBV5-4, with 9 nucleotides matching TRBD2. Germline CDR1 is SGHNT and CDR2 is YYREEE (reference sequence). CDR3 length equals 16 residues. The V and J ends lost 2 bases and 1 base, in that order; junction bases with no gene match: 4. The CDR3 region is CASSFLAGKSYNEQFF. The CDR3, as DNA: TGTGCCAGCAGCTTCCTAGCGGGAAAATCCTACAATGAGCAGTTCTTC.

The V and J genes are TRBV7-8 and TRBJ2-6; TRBD2 is a possible D gene (5 bases). Deletions cut 5 bases from V and 1 base from J, with 12 bases between. Germline CDR1 reads SGHVS; CDR2 reads FQNEAQ. CDR3 size: 16 residues. The CDR3: CASSLIRGSGANVLTF. The CDR3 DNA reads as TGTGCCAGCAGCCTAATCCGGGGTTCTGGGGCCAACGTCCTGACTTTC. Variable domain in full (rest from reference TRBV7-8 and TRBJ2-6): GAGVSQSPRYKVAKRGQDVALRCDPISGHVSLFWYQQALGQGPEFLTYFQNEAQLDKSGLPSDRFFAERPEGSVSTLKIQRTQQEDSAVYLCASSLIRGSGANVLTFGAGSRLTVL.

This sequence joins TRBV6-1 and TRBJ1-2; tentatively, D is TRBD1 (5 bases). The V gene lost 3 bases and the J gene lost 2 bases, with 16 bases spanning the gap. This CDR3 is 16 amino acids long. From germline, CDR1 is MNHNS and CDR2 SASEGT. The CDR3 here is CASSDVWDSPNYGYTF. The CDR3 region has the DNA TGTGCCAGCAGTGACGTGTGGGACTCTCCCAACTATGGCTACACCTTC.

J is TRBJ2-5 and V is TRBV27, with D perhaps matching TRBD2 (6 bases). CDR3 length equals 16 residues. Germline-derived CDR1 and CDR2 are MNHEY and SMNVEV (reference sequence). V was shortened by 7 bases and J by 7 bases, with 25 bases between the two germline ends. For the CDR3, the DNA is TGTGCCAGCACCTCCCCCGGCGGGGCAGGGTCGGGGACCCAGTACTTC. Protein: CASTSPGGAGSGTQYF.

The V gene is TRBV19, the J gene TRBJ2-5; 9 nucleotides align to TRBD1. This CDR3 is 15 amino acids long. The ends lost 6 bases at V and 0 bases at J; junction bases unmatched: 5. Germline V gives CDR1 LNHDA, CDR2 SQIVND (reference sequence). The CDR3 nucleotides read TGTGCCAGTAGCCGGGACAGGGCCTACCAAGAGACCCAGTACTTC. It codes for CASSRDRAYQETQYF.

V and J are TRBV4-3 and TRBJ1-2; unclear D gene. Looked up from germline, CDR1 is LGHNA and CDR2 is YSLEER. The CDR3 consists of 15 residues. V lost 0 bases and J 5 bases, leaving 13 bases between the germline ends. The CDR3 DNA sequence: TGCGCCAGCAGCCAAGAGAAGGCCTCAGGATATGGCTACACCTTC. This encodes CASSQEKASGYGYTF.